The 16 T cell receptor beta chains in this list originate from one sample, sequenced in a study of T cell repertoires in cytomegalovirus infection. TCRdb re-called the reads through MiXCR, storing one row per CDR3 protein. The repertoire includes 90,000 to 130,000 distinct CDR3 sequences, about a tenth of them detected once, and over 25% sits in the top ten. These TCRs are of unknown antigen specificity. The specimen sequenced was PBMCs, sequenced either directly or after in vitro stimulation (not recorded which). The receptor source for this set is a human donor in good health (CMV status not recorded). Some clones in this sample may be carry-over from other donors' samples.

The gene calls are TRBV5-6 and TRBJ2-2; no reliable D call. This CDR3 is 16 amino acids long. Trimming removed 4 bases at V and 6 bases at J, with 19 bases between. In germline, CDR1 is SGHDT, CDR2 YYEEEE. CDR3 DNA: TGTGCCAGCAGCCCGGGCCACTCCTCGGGCGCCGGGGAGCTGTTTTTT. The encoded protein is CASSPGHSSGAGELFF.

This clonotype has ten or more counts. The chain links TRBV19 to TRBJ1-5; D is unclear. The CDR3 runs 15 residues. Trimming took off 2 bases at V and 1 base at J, with 9 bases between the two ends. Germline values: CDR1 LNHDA, CDR2 SQIVND (reference sequence). The CDR3 spells CASSIMSGSNQPQHF. The CDR3 DNA sequence: TGTGCCAGTAGTATAATGAGCGGGAGCAATCAGCCCCAGCATTTT.

The V call is TRBV6-8, the J call TRBJ1-3, with TRBD1 matching 11 bases. Per the germline V gene, CDR1 is MNHGY and CDR2 is SAAAGT. V was clipped by 4 bases and J by 4 bases; unmatched bases: 6. The CDR3 is 16 residues long. CDR3 in DNA: TGTGCCAGCAGTTGGACAGGGGGCGCATCAGGAAACACCATATATTTT. It encodes CASSWTGGASGNTIYF.

This clonotype was seen ten or more times. The rearrangement joins TRBV19 to TRBJ2-2, with 9 positions matching TRBD1. The CDR3 totals 15 residues. V was pared by 7 bases and J by 4 bases, with 7 bases of the junction left unmatched. Per germline, CDR1 LNHDA and CDR2 SQIVND (reference sequence). The CDR3 here is CASTEGQGFTGELFF. The DNA for the CDR3 is TGTGCCAGTACCGAGGGACAGGGTTTCACCGGGGAGCTGTTTTTT.

The genes are TRBV7-6 and TRBJ2-1; maybe TRBD2 (5 bases). V lost 0 bases and J lost 5, with 20 bases in between. The CDR3 is 18 amino acids. Per the germline V gene, CDR1 is SGHVS and CDR2 is FNYEAQ. CDR3 loop: CASSLALPPSVTNNEQFF. The DNA for the CDR3 is TGTGCCAGCAGCTTAGCGCTACCCCCTTCGGTGACTAACAATGAGCAGTTCTTC.

This clonotype was seen at least ten times. The chain employs TRBV12-3 or TRBV12-4 and TRBJ1-2; tentatively, D is TRBD1 (6 bases). The length of the CDR3 is 12 residues. Trimming removed 1 base at V and 8 bases at J, with 8 bases between. CDR3 in amino acids: CASSLGTEGYTF. CDR3 nucleotide sequence: TGTGCCAGCAGTTTAGGGACAGAAGGCTACACCTTC.

There are a few counts of this clonotype. The chain couples TRBV5-6 to TRBJ1-1; 7 nucleotides match TRBD1. The CDR3 sequence is 16 residues long. Germline CDR1 and CDR2: SGHDT and YYEEEE. J lost 4 bases, V lost 1 base, and 10 bases had no gene match. The CDR3 is CASSLLRRRGPTEAFF. The CDR3 DNA reads as TGTGCCAGCAGCTTGTTACGTCGGAGGGGGCCCACTGAAGCTTTCTTT.

The chain links TRBV19 to TRBJ2-7; TRBD2 agrees at 10 bases. The V gene's germline CDR1 is LNHDA and CDR2 SQIVND (reference sequence). The CDR3 has 18 residues. V lost 3 bases to trimming and J lost 5 bases; unmatched junction nucleotides: 16. The CDR3 bases are TGTGCCAGTAGTATCCCCCTCAGCGGGAGGGCCCGAGTCAACGAGCAGTACTTC. The encoded protein is CASSIPLSGRARVNEQYF.

At least ten counts were recorded for this clonotype. The J gene is TRBJ2-2, the V gene TRBV12-3 or TRBV12-4; no reliable D call. V was trimmed by 3 bases and J by 8 bases, leaving 10 bases between them. This CDR3 has 13 amino acids. The DNA for the CDR3 is TGTGCCAGCAGTTTTTTGTTCGGGGGGGAGCTGTTTTTT. Protein: CASSFLFGGELFF.

This clonotype occurred many times. The genes are TRBV7-2 and TRBJ2-7; D gene uncertain. Trimming cost V 0 bases and J 5 bases, with 11 bases left between them. The CDR3 has 14 residues. Germline CDR1 is SGHTA and CDR2 is FQGNSA. The CDR3 loop reads CASSLALARHEQYV. The CDR3 coding sequence is TGTGCCAGCAGCTTAGCGCTGGCTCGTCACGAGCAGTACGTC.

The chain combines TRBV29-1 with TRBJ2-7, with D possibly TRBD1 on 6 matching bases. The CDR3 has 12 residues. CDR1 SQVTM and CDR2 ANQGSEA come from the germline V gene. V gave up 4 bases and J gave up 2 bases, with 9 bases separating them. The CDR3: CSVARGPYEQYF. The CDR3, as DNA: TGCAGCGTTGCCAGGGGACCCTACGAGCAGTACTTC.

This clonotype appeared many times. The chain recombines TRBV7-8 with TRBJ2-7, with TRBD1 as a possible D gene (5 bases). The CDR3 totals 15 residues. V was shortened by 2 bases and J by 3 bases, with 14 bases between the two germline ends. CDR1 SGHVS and CDR2 FQNEAQ come from the germline V gene. The CDR3: CASSLMAGRYYEQYF. CDR3 DNA sequence: TGTGCCAGCAGCTTAATGGCAGGGCGGTACTACGAGCAGTACTTC.

In its sample, this clonotype was seen many times. The chain uses TRBV12-3 or TRBV12-4 and TRBJ2-7; possibly TRBD2 for D (5 bases). The CDR3 runs to 13 residues. Trimming removed 3 bases from V and 3 bases from J, with 9 bases in between. The CDR3 here is CASSFTSSYEQYF. The CDR3 nucleotides read TGTGCCAGCAGTTTCACTAGTAGCTACGAGCAGTACTTC.

This clonotype was counted ten times or more. The rearrangement joins TRBV27 to TRBJ2-1; tentative D call: TRBD2 (5 bases). V was cut by 3 bases and J by 7 bases, with 13 bases left in between. CDR3 length: 14 amino acids. Germline values: CDR1 MNHEY, CDR2 SMNVEV (reference sequence). The CDR3 region is CASSLREGWNEQFF. CDR3 in DNA: TGTGCCAGCAGTTTGAGGGAAGGTTGGAATGAGCAGTTCTTC.

V is TRBV6-2 or TRBV6-3 and J is TRBJ2-1; no clear D. CDR3 size: 13 residues. Germline loops: CDR1 MNHEY, CDR2 SVGEGT. The germline V and J ends were trimmed by 7 bases and 1 base, with 8 bases remaining between them. The CDR3 region is CASTSISYNEQFF. For the CDR3, the DNA is TGTGCCAGCACTAGTATTTCCTACAATGAGCAGTTCTTC.

This clonotype was seen ten or more times. The chain carries TRBV6-6 and TRBJ1-2; 8 nucleotides align to TRBD1. Germline V lookup: CDR1 MNHNY, CDR2 SVGAGI (reference sequence). Trimming at V came to 6 bases and at J to 4 bases, leaving 16 bases not matched to a gene. The length of the CDR3 is 17 residues. The CDR3 loop reads CASRGGTGYGRIYGYTF. The CDR3 DNA follows: TGTGCCAGCAGGGGGGGGACAGGATACGGGAGAATCTATGGCTACACCTTC.